The 27 T cell receptor beta chains presented below share a single source sample, sequenced in a study of T-cell memory formation after mild COVID-19. TCRdb reprocessed the 5' RACE reads via MiXCR and lists one record per CDR3 protein. The sample has 250,000 to 300,000 distinct CDR3 sequences, around 15% seen once. The source material was PBMCs or a T cell subset sorted from them (not recorded which). The receptors originated from a man between 18 and 29 years old who had mild COVID-19 (a few samples of this study predate the infection). Cell type and time point are not known.

The rearrangement joins TRBV5-4 to TRBJ1-1; 8 positions agree with TRBD1. V dropped 5 bases and J dropped 4; count of bases not matched to a gene: 4. The germline V gene encodes CDR1 SGHNT and CDR2 YYREEE (reference sequence). This CDR3 spans 13 amino acids. CDR3 sequence (DNA): TGTGCCAGCAGTTCCGGGACAGGCACTGAAGCTTTCTTT. Its translation is CASSSGTGTEAFF. Together with reference TRBV5-4 and TRBJ1-1, the CDR3 gives the full variable domain: ETGVTQSPTHLIKTRGQQVTLRCSSQSGHNTVSWYQQALGQGPQFIFQYYREEENGRGNFPPRFSGLQFPNYSSELNVNALELDDSALYLCASSSGTGTEAFFGQGTRLTVV.

V is TRBV6-5 and J is TRBJ2-2, with 8 bases aligning to TRBD1. V lost 2 bases, J lost 4 bases, and 9 bases stayed unmatched. The CDR3 runs 17 residues. CDR1 MNHEY and CDR2 SVGAGI come from the germline V gene. This CDR3 reads CASSYTAQGESTGELFF. CDR3 nucleotides: TGTGCCAGCAGTTACACGGCACAGGGGGAGTCCACCGGGGAGCTGTTTTTT.

The rearrangement uses TRBV6-2 or TRBV6-3 and TRBJ1-5; 8 nucleotides align to TRBD1. V gave up 6 bases and J gave up 10 bases; unmatched junction bases: 8. CDR3 length equals 13 residues. Germline CDR1 MNHEY, CDR2 SVGEGT. CDR3 region: CASRGTGPRPQHF. The CDR3 coding sequence is TGTGCCAGCAGAGGGACAGGACCCCGACCCCAGCATTTT.

This clonotype turned up a few times. V is TRBV10-1 and J is TRBJ2-7; D may be TRBD2 (5 bases). Trimming took off 3 bases at V and 2 bases at J, with 11 bases between the two ends. The CDR3 has 14 residues. Germline assignment: CDR1 WNHNN and CDR2 SYGVQD (reference sequence). The CDR3 nucleotides are TGCGCCAGCAGTGAATCGGGGTATCCCTACGAGCAGTACTTC. Its protein product is CASSESGYPYEQYF.

Only a few counts were recorded for this clonotype. The rearrangement links TRBV15 to TRBJ1-5; D is undetermined. Germline CDR1 reads LNHNV; CDR2 reads YYDKDF (reference sequence). The CDR3 has 16 residues. Trimming took 6 bases from V and 6 from J, leaving 21 bases between them. DNA of the CDR3: TGTGCCACCAGTTTGAGCCTGGGAAGGGAGGGTCAGCCCCAGCATTTT. Translation: CATSLSLGREGQPQHF.

This clonotype was recorded many times. The chain links TRBV5-1 to TRBJ1-6; possible D gene TRBD1, 6 bases. The germline CDR1 and CDR2 sequences are SGHRS and YFSETQ. The CDR3 extends over 12 amino acids. V was trimmed by 4 bases and J by 10 bases, leaving 9 bases between them. CDR3 DNA: TGCGCCAGCAGCCTCGGGGGCTCACCCCTCCACTTT. This codes for CASSLGGSPLHF.

This rearrangement joins TRBV5-1 to TRBJ2-1; D possibly uses TRBD1 or TRBD2 (6 bases each). Trimming removed 0 bases from V and 13 bases from J, with 17 bases in between. The V gene's germline CDR1 is SGHRS and CDR2 YFSETQ. The CDR3 totals 14 residues. DNA of the CDR3: TGCGCCAGCAGCTTGGTAGACGGGGGCAGGCCCCAGTTCTTC. Protein product: CASSLVDGGRPQFF.

The gene calls are TRBV19 and TRBJ2-5; D may correspond to TRBD1 or TRBD2 (5 bases each). The CDR3 length is 15 residues. The V end lost 1 base, the J end lost 0 bases, and 9 bases lay between the germline ends. Germline CDR1 and CDR2: LNHDA and SQIVND (reference sequence). The CDR3 loop is CASSIGDGYQETQYF. The CDR3, as DNA: TGTGCCAGTAGTATAGGGGACGGGTACCAAGAGACCCAGTACTTC. The entire variable domain, with the rest obtained from reference TRBV19 and TRBJ2-5, is as follows: DGGITQSPKYLFRKEGQNVTLSCEQNLNHDAMYWYRQDPGQGLRLIYYSQIVNDFQKGDIAEGYSVSREKKESFPLTVTSAQKNPTAFYLCASSIGDGYQETQYFGPGTRLLVL.

This clonotype appeared a few times. CDR3 loop: CASSVEAVMNTEAFF. The CDR3 bases are TGTGCCAGCAGCGTAGAGGCAGTCATGAACACTGAAGCTTTCTTT. The chain uses TRBV9 and TRBJ1-1, with D uncertain. Trimming shortened V by 0 bases and J by 0 bases, and 9 bases separated the two germline ends. The germline V gene encodes CDR1 SGDLS and CDR2 YYNGEE. The CDR3 spans 15 residues.

The chain links TRBV7-3 to TRBJ2-2; no reliable D call. V gave up 4 bases and J gave up 6 bases, with 12 bases separating them. The CDR3 totals 14 residues. Germline-derived CDR1 and CDR2 are SGHTA and FQGTGA. The CDR3 DNA follows: TGTGCCAGCAGCTCTATACCGGTGCCCGGGGAGCTGTTTTTT. Translated, it gives CASSSIPVPGELFF. The full variable domain, its missing parts supplied by reference TRBV7-3 and TRBJ2-2, is GAGVSQTPSNKVTEKGKYVELRCDPISGHTALYWYRQSLGQGPEFLIYFQGTGAADDSGLPNDRFFAVRPEGSVSTLKIQRTERGDSAVYLCASSSIPVPGELFFGEGSRLTVL.

This clonotype was observed a handful of times. The chain is built from TRBV6-6 and TRBJ2-5, with unresolved D. This CDR3 is 11 amino acids long. Germline V gives CDR1 MNHNY, CDR2 SVGAGI (reference sequence). Between the trimmed V and J ends, which lost 2 bases and 4 bases, there was a span of 2 bases. The CDR3 bases are TGTGCCAGCAGTTACACAGAGACCCAGTACTTC. Protein sequence: CASSYTETQYF.

This clonotype has just a few counts. The DNA for the CDR3 is TGTGCCAGCAGACAGGGGTGGGCCACTGAAGCTTTCTTT. Encoded protein: CASRQGWATEAFF. The gene calls are TRBV27 and TRBJ1-1; 7 bases are shared with TRBD1. The germline V gene encodes CDR1 MNHEY and CDR2 SMNVEV (reference sequence). The CDR3 is 13 residues long. J gave up 4 bases and V 6 bases, and 5 bases lay outside the gene matches.

This clonotype turned up a few times. This chain uses TRBV7-2 with TRBJ1-2, with D possibly matching TRBD1 (5 bases). Germline V gene lookup returns CDR1 SGHTA and CDR2 FQGNSA. V lost 5 bases and J 8 bases, leaving 21 bases between the germline ends. The CDR3 is 15 amino acids. The CDR3 bases are TGTGCCAGCAGCCTCCGGGACTCCTTCGTGAGCGGCTACACCTTC. Translated, it gives CASSLRDSFVSGYTF.

The CDR3 sequence: CASSPGGYPSTDTQYF. CDR3 nucleotides: TGTGCCAGCAGCCCGGGGGGCTACCCTAGCACAGATACGCAGTATTTT. This sequence joins TRBV12-3 or TRBV12-4 and TRBJ2-3; possibly TRBD2 for D (7 bases). CDR3 length: 16 residues. V lost 6 bases and J lost 0, with 16 bases in between.

This clonotype was found a few times. The chain has TRBV7-9 and TRBJ2-3, with D possibly matching TRBD2 (5 bases). The CDR3 has 14 residues. CDR1 SEHNR and CDR2 FQNEAQ come from the germline V gene (reference sequence). V was trimmed by 5 bases and J by 7 bases, leaving 16 bases between them. CDR3 sequence: CASSQDSPAHTQYF. CDR3 DNA: TGTGCCAGCAGCCAGGACTCCCCCGCCCATACGCAGTATTTT.

A few counts support this clonotype. The V and J genes are TRBV7-2 and TRBJ2-1; the D is unclear. The CDR3 consists of 12 residues. Germline CDR1 is SGHTA and CDR2 is FQGNSA. Between the trimmed V and J ends, which lost 6 bases and 10 bases, there was a span of 13 bases. CDR3 protein: CASSTALREQFF. The CDR3 nucleotides read TGTGCCAGCAGTACTGCGCTTCGGGAGCAGTTCTTC.

This clonotype has just a few counts. The CDR3 spells CSATQGDSPGNEQFF. The CDR3 DNA reads as TGCAGTGCTACACAAGGGGACTCCCCGGGGAATGAGCAGTTCTTC. The genes are TRBV20-1 and TRBJ2-1, with D maybe TRBD2 (6 bases). The length of the CDR3 is 15 residues. CDR1 is DFQATT and CDR2 is SNEGSKA in the germline V gene (reference sequence). Trimming took 4 bases from V and 7 from J, leaving 20 bases between them.

In this sample, this clonotype turned up many times. The rearrangement joins TRBV5-1 to TRBJ2-5; D is unresolved. This CDR3 spans 12 amino acids. CDR1 and CDR2 (germline): SGHRS, YFSETQ. V was clipped by 1 base and J by 5 bases, with 6 bases between them. CDR3 nucleotides: TGCGCCAGCAGCTTGTTTGCGGAGACCCAGTACTTC. Its protein is CASSLFAETQYF. Filled out from reference TRBV5-1 and TRBJ2-5, the complete variable domain reads KAGVTQTPRYLIKTRGQQVTLSCSPISGHRSVSWYQQTPGQGLQFLFEYFSETQRNKGNFPGRFSGRQFSNSRSEMNVSTLELGDSALYLCASSLFAETQYFGPGTRLLVL.

This clonotype has only a few counts. The genes are TRBV5-1 and TRBJ1-1; D ambiguous. Germline-derived CDR1 and CDR2 are SGHRS and YFSETQ. Trimming took 2 bases from V and 4 from J, leaving 9 bases between them. The CDR3 loop spans 13 amino acids. The CDR3 reads CASSFSESTEAFF. The CDR3 bases are TGCGCCAGCAGCTTTAGCGAAAGCACTGAAGCTTTCTTT.

In this sample, this clonotype turned up a few times. The rearrangement joins TRBV25-1 to TRBJ1-5, with a tentative D call TRBD1 (6 bases). The V gene's germline CDR1 is MGHDK and CDR2 SYGVNS. The CDR3 loop spans 16 amino acids. Trimming took 7 bases from V and 6 from J, leaving 22 bases between them. The CDR3 loop reads CASTSQGQSGSQPQHF. CDR3 nucleotides: TGTGCCAGCACCTCACAGGGACAAAGTGGAAGTCAGCCCCAGCATTTT.

This clonotype was observed a handful of times. This sequence joins TRBV7-9 and TRBJ1-1; D is possibly TRBD1 (6 bases). This CDR3 has 13 amino acids. Germline lookup yields CDR1 SEHNR and CDR2 FQNEAQ (reference sequence). Trimming left V 7 bases short and J 10 bases short, with 19 bases between. The CDR3 DNA reads as TGTGCCAGCAATTGGGGGCCCGGCAGGGCAGCTTTCTTT. Protein: CASNWGPGRAAFF.

This clonotype was counted only a few times. The chain recombines TRBV21-1 with TRBJ2-7; TRBD2 reflects the table's D call only, with no check against the DNA. TRBV21-1 is a pseudogene segment. This CDR3 spans 13 amino acids. The CDR3 coding sequence is TGTGCCAGCAGCCGGACTAGCTCCTGCGAGCAGTACTTC. It yields the protein CASSRTSSCEQYF.

The V and J genes are TRBV7-8 and TRBJ2-3, with D maybe TRBD2 (5 bases). With 5 bases removed from V and 3 bases from J, the gap between germline ends came to 12 bases. Germline V CDR1 and CDR2: SGHVS, FQNEAQ. The CDR3 has 14 amino acids. The CDR3 DNA reads as TGTGCCAGCAGCACCCGCGGACTTACAGATACGCAGTATTTT. This encodes CASSTRGLTDTQYF.

The CDR3 loop reads CSARDIGGGYEQYF. DNA of the CDR3: TGCAGTGCTAGAGATATCGGCGGAGGGTACGAGCAGTACTTC. The chain is built from TRBV20-1 and TRBJ2-7; D is possibly TRBD2 (6 bases). V lost 0 bases to trimming and J lost 4 bases, with 13 bases between them. Looked up from germline, CDR1 is DFQATT and CDR2 is SNEGSKA (reference sequence). The CDR3 length is 14 residues.

The table lists this clonotype with a few counts. V gene TRBV7-9 combines with J gene TRBJ1-2; D is undetermined. The V gene lost 6 bases and the J gene lost 4 bases, with 12 bases spanning the gap. CDR3 length equals 13 residues. Germline CDR1 SEHNR, CDR2 FQNEAQ (reference sequence). The CDR3 reads CASRSDGLYGYTF. Here the CDR3 DNA reads TGTGCCAGCAGGTCCGACGGGCTCTATGGCTACACCTTC.

The sample holds many counts of this clonotype. The V call is TRBV12-3 or TRBV12-4, the J call TRBJ2-5, with 7 nucleotides matching TRBD2. J was trimmed by 5 bases and V by 5 bases; bases with no gene match: 5. The CDR3 consists of 13 residues. The CDR3 DNA follows: TGTGCCAGCAGTCTGGGGAGGGAGGAGACCCAGTACTTC. Protein sequence: CASSLGREETQYF.

A few counts support this clonotype. V and J are TRBV4-2 and TRBJ2-3, with D perhaps TRBD2 (7 bases). From germline, CDR1 is LGHNA and CDR2 YNFKEQ. V was trimmed by 4 bases and J by 4 bases, leaving 21 bases between them. The CDR3 length is 17 residues. In DNA, the CDR3 is TGTGCCAGCAGCCCCCTGGGGGGGGCGATTGGGTCAGATACGCAGTATTTT. Residues: CASSPLGGAIGSDTQYF.